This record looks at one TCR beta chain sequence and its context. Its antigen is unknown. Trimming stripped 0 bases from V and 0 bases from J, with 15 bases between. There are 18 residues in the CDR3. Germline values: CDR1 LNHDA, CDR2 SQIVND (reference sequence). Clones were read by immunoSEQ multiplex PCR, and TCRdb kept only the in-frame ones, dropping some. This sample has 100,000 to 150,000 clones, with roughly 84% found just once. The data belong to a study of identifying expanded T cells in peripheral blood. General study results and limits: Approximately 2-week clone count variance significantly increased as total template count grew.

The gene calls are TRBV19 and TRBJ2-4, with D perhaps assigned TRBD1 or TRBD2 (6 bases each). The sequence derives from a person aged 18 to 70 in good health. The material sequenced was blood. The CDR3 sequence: CASSIELRGAQAKNIQYF. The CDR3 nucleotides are TGTGCCAGTAGTATAGAATTAAGGGGGGCCCAAGCCAAAAACATTCAGTACTTC.